This T cell receptor (beta chain) appears in the sequencing data of a study of cytomegalovirus exposure and HLA in healthy donors. Overall study findings and caveats: Within the approximately 130 validation repertoires, first-cohort TCR clusters tended to co-occur, according to a later analysis. Most TCR sequences were seen very rarely across donors, but some public TCRs occurred in many.

Donors came from a validation cohort of about 110 subjects, distinct from the first 666-subject cohort. The CDR3 is 14 amino acids. V was pared by 5 bases and J by 2 bases, with 13 bases between. Germline loops: CDR1 LNHDA, CDR2 SQIVND (reference sequence). The data were produced by immunoSEQ multiplex PCR, yet TCRdb's version contains in-frame clones alone and is incomplete. Of roughly 70,000 clones listed, nearly 95% are singletons. Remarks on this clone: The antigen is unknown.

Source material: PBMCs. The gene calls are TRBV19 and TRBJ2-7; weak D call: TRBD2 (5 bases). This TCR was recovered from a man aged 18 to 29 in good health and CMV-seropositive. In DNA form, the CDR3 reads TGTGCCAGTAGTCTGCGGACTGGCGCCTACGAGCAGTACTTC. It encodes CASSLRTGAYEQYF.